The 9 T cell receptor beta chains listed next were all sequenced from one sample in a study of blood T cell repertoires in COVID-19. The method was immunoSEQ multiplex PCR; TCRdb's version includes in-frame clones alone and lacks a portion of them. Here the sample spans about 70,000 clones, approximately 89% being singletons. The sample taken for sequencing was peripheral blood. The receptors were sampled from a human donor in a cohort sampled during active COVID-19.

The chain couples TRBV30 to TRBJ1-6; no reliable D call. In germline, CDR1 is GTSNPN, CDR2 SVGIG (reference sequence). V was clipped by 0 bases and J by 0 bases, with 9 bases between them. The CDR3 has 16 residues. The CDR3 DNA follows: TGTGCCTGGAGTGTAGTAGGGAGCTCCTATAATTCACCCCTCCACTTT. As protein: CAWSVVGSSYNSPLHF.

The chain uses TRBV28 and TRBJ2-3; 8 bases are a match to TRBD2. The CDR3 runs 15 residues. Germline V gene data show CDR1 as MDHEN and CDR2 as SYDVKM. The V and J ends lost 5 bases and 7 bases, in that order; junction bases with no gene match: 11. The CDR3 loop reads CASSRAGAGRNTQYF. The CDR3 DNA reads TGTGCCAGCAGTCGAGCGGGAGCGGGGAGGAATACGCAGTATTTT.

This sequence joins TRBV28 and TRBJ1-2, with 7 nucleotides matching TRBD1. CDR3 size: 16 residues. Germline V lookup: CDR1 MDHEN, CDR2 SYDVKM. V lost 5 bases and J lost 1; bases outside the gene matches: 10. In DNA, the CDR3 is TGTGCCAGCAGTGGGACGAGGGGGCGGCTTAACTATGGCTACACCTTC. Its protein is CASSGTRGRLNYGYTF.

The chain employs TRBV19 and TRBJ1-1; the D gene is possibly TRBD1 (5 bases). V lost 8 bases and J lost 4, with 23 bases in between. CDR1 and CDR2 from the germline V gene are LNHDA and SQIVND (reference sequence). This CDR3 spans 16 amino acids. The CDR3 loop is CASRPGTANRPTEAFF. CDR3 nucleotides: TGTGCCAGTCGACCTGGGACTGCTAATCGGCCCACTGAAGCTTTCTTT.

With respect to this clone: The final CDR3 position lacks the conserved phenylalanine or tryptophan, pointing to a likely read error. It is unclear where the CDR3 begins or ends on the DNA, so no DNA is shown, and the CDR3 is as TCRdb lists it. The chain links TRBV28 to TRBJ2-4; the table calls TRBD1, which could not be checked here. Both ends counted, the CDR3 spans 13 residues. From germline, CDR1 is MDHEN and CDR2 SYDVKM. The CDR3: CASSLDNRSPLGY.

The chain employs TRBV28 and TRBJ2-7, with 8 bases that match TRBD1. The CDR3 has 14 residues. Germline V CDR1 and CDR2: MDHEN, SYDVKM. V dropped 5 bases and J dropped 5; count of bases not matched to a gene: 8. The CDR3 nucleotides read TGTGCCAGCAGTCCGACAGGGGTGAACGACGAGCAGTACTTC. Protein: CASSPTGVNDEQYF.

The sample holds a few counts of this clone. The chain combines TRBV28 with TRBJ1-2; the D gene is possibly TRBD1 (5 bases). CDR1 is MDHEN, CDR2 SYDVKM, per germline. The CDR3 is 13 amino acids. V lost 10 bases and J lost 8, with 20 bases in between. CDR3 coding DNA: TGTGCCACCGATCGTGGGGGGGAAAGGGGCTACACCTTC. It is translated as CATDRGGERGYTF.

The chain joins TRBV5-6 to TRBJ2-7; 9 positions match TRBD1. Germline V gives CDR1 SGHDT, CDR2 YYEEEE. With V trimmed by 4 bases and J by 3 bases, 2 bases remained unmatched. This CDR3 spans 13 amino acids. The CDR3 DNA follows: TGTGCCAGCAGCGGACAGGGGTACTACGAGCAGTACTTC. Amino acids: CASSGQGYYEQYF.

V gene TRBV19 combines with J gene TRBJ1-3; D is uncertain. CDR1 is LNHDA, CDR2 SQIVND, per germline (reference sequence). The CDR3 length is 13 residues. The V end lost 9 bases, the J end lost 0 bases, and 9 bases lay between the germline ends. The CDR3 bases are TGTGCCAGCAGACATCGCTCTGGAAACACCATATATTTT. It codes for CASRHRSGNTIYF. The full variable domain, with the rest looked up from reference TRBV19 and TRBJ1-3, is DGGITQSPKYLFRKEGQNVTLSCEQNLNHDAMYWYRQDPGQGLRLIYYSQIVNDFQKGDIAEGYSVSREKKESFPLTVTSAQKNPTAFYLCASRHRSGNTIYFGEGSWLTVV.